One and the same sample provided the 16 T cell receptor beta chains below, sequenced in a study of blood T cell repertoires in COVID-19. Here immunoSEQ multiplex PCR was the method, and the copy in TCRdb shows in-frame clones only, minus some. There are tens of thousands of clones in the sample; approximately 92% occur only once, and about 5.9% lies in the top ten. Material: peripheral blood. These receptors all come from a woman in her fifties or sixties with active COVID-19.

About this clone: Its ends do not fully match the called genes, so a read error is possible. J is TRBJ2-3 and V is TRBV11-3; D uncertain. Germline values: CDR1 SGHNT, CDR2 YENEEA. The CDR3 is made up of 12 amino acids. CDR3 DNA sequence: TGTGCCAGCAGCCTGAGTACAGAGACGCAGTATTTT. It translates to CASSLSTETQYF.

This clone was seen just once. V is TRBV4-1 and J is TRBJ2-1; 9 bases agree with TRBD2. Looked up from germline, CDR1 is MGHRA and CDR2 is YSYEKL. The CDR3 is 18 amino acids. V lost 3 bases and J lost 7; bases outside the gene matches: 16. The CDR3 loop reads CASSQDFGGGGAANEQFF. CDR3 in DNA: TGCGCCAGCAGCCAGGATTTTGGAGGCGGGGGGGCGGCTAATGAGCAGTTCTTC.

This clone occurred once. The rearrangement links TRBV6-5 to TRBJ1-6; 8 nucleotides agree with TRBD1. The CDR3 runs to 16 residues. CDR1 is MNHEY and CDR2 is SVGAGI in the germline V gene. J lost 9 bases, V lost 3 bases, and 10 bases had no gene match. The CDR3 region has the DNA TGTGCCAGCAGTTATTCCGGACAGGGAGGAAGTTCACCCCTCCACTTT. This translates into CASSYSGQGGSSPLHF.

The sample holds one count of this clone. V is TRBV11-2 and J is TRBJ2-5, with 11 bases that match TRBD1. Trimming at V came to 4 bases and at J to 5 bases, leaving 6 bases not matched to a gene. CDR3 size: 15 residues. Germline assignment: CDR1 SGHAT and CDR2 FQNNGV. The CDR3 region has the DNA TGTGCCAGCAGCTCACGGACAGGGGGCAAGGAGACCCAGTACTTC. Residues: CASSSRTGGKETQYF.

The chain combines TRBV7-9 with TRBJ1-2; D uncertain. V was trimmed by 2 bases and J by 4 bases, leaving 11 bases between them. Germline CDR1 and CDR2: SEHNR and FQNEAQ (reference sequence). CDR3 length: 14 amino acids. This CDR3 reads CASSLNRESYGYTF. The CDR3 DNA follows: TGTGCCAGCAGCTTAAACCGAGAATCCTATGGCTACACCTTC.

The chain carries TRBV5-8 and TRBJ2-5; unclear D gene. The CDR3 loop spans 14 amino acids. V was pared by 4 bases and J by 0 bases, with 10 bases between. Germline values: CDR1 SGHTS, CDR2 YDEGEE. For the CDR3, the DNA is TGTGCCAGCAGCCGACAATCAAACCAAGAGACCCAGTACTTC. Translation: CASSRQSNQETQYF.

V and J are TRBV28 and TRBJ2-1, with D possibly being TRBD1 (5 bases). This CDR3 contains 16 residues. Germline V gene sequence: CDR1 MDHEN, CDR2 SYDVKM. V lost 5 bases, J lost 4 bases, and 18 bases lay in between. The CDR3 region is CASSPQAALGYNEQFF. CDR3 sequence (DNA): TGTGCCAGCAGTCCACAGGCCGCCCTCGGGTACAATGAGCAGTTCTTC.

The V and J genes are TRBV29-1 and TRBJ2-1; 12 bases are a match to TRBD1. CDR1 and CDR2 (germline): SQVTM, ANQGSEA. This CDR3 has 14 amino acids. Germline trimming cut 6 bases from V and 7 bases from J; bases unmatched to any gene: 7. For the CDR3, the DNA is TGCAGCGTGCTGGGACAGGGGGCTCGGAATGAGCAGTTCTTC. It codes for CSVLGQGARNEQFF.

This sequence joins TRBV30 and TRBJ2-7, with D possibly TRBD2 on 5 matching bases. This CDR3 contains 15 residues. CDR1 and CDR2 from the germline V gene are GTSNPN and SVGIG (reference sequence). The ends were cut back, 4 bases at V and 3 bases at J, with 19 bases in the middle. CDR3 bases: TGTGCCTGGACCAACGCTGGGAGCGGCTACTACGAGCAGTACTTC. It codes for CAWTNAGSGYYEQYF.

This clone was detected once. A read error may produce the germline difference seen at one junction end. The genes are TRBV7-9 and TRBJ1-1, with a tentative D call TRBD1 (6 bases). The length of the CDR3 is 14 residues. Germline V gene data show CDR1 as SEHNR and CDR2 as FQNEAQ (reference sequence). CDR3 in DNA: TGTGCCGGCAGCTTGGGGAGGGGGGACACTGAAGCTTTCTTT. It encodes CAGSLGRGDTEAFF.

The chain joins TRBV18 to TRBJ2-3, with TRBD2 matching 10 bases. The CDR3 covers 14 residues. CDR1 KGHSH and CDR2 LQKENI come from the germline V gene. V was pared by 2 bases and J by 4 bases, with 0 bases of the junction left unmatched. CDR3: CASSPTSGADTQYF. In nucleotides, the CDR3 is TGTGCCAGCTCACCAACTAGCGGGGCAGATACGCAGTATTTT.

The chain combines TRBV5-1 with TRBJ1-1, with 8 bases matching TRBD1. V trimming: 4 bases; J trimming: 2 bases; junction bases outside the gene matches: 7. This CDR3 has 15 amino acids. CDR1 and CDR2 from the germline V gene are SGHRS and YFSETQ. CDR3 in amino acids: CASSLGQGGNTEAFF. CDR3 in DNA: TGCGCCAGCAGCCTCGGACAGGGAGGAAACACTGAAGCTTTCTTT.

This rearrangement joins TRBV3-1 (or the pseudogene TRBV3-2) to TRBJ1-1, with D unclear. Trimming left V 1 base short and J 3 bases short, with 12 bases between. The CDR3 covers 15 residues. Germline-derived CDR1 and CDR2 are LGHDT and YNNKEL (reference sequence). The CDR3 nucleotides are TGTGCCAGCAGCCAAGGGGTTTCCGGGTACACTGAAGCTTTCTTT. As protein: CASSQGVSGYTEAFF.

This chain connects TRBV18 to TRBJ2-1; 11 bases align to TRBD2. V shed 2 bases, J shed 9 bases, and the junction held 0 bases outside the gene matches. The germline V gene has CDR1 KGHSH and CDR2 LQKENI. The CDR3 spans 13 residues. CDR3 DNA: TGTGCCAGCTCACCAGGGACTAGCGGTGAGCAGTTCTTC. Amino acids: CASSPGTSGEQFF.

The CDR3: CASSLGRGSGSPLHF. As DNA, the CDR3 is TGTGCCAGCAGCTTAGGGAGGGGATCGGGCTCACCCCTCCACTTT. The chain recombines TRBV7-9 with TRBJ1-6, with a tentative D call TRBD1 (5 bases). Per the germline V gene, CDR1 is SEHNR and CDR2 is FQNEAQ (reference sequence). This CDR3 spans 15 amino acids. The germline V and J ends were trimmed by 1 base and 10 bases, with 14 bases remaining between them.

The chain is built from TRBV12-5 and TRBJ2-7, with TRBD2 matching 8 bases. The CDR3 has 16 amino acids. CDR1 LGHNT and CDR2 FRNRAP come from the germline V gene. Losses at the gene ends were 5 bases for V and 1 base for J; bases not matched to a gene: 10. The CDR3 bases are TGTGCTAGTGGTCCGGCTACCGGGACTAGATCCTACGAGCAGTACTTC. Translation gives CASGPATGTRSYEQYF.